The entry that follows covers one T cell receptor (beta chain) sequence. The antigen is unknown. This entry comes from a study of PD-1 blockade in mismatch repair-deficient tumors. Time point: approximately 10-day in vitro stimulation with candidate neoantigen peptide 3. Assay: immunoSEQ multiplex PCR; the TCRdb copy retains only in-frame clones and omits some. Among approximately 9,000 clones listed, just over 90% were seen once. Trimming removed 4 bases from V and 4 bases from J, with 17 bases in between. The CDR3 contains 15 residues. Germline V lookup: CDR1 SQVTM, CDR2 ANQGSEA. This specimen was cells cultured in vitro, taken from a patient treated with pembrolizumab. This receptor was obtained from an adult with mismatch repair-deficient cancer. The rearrangement links TRBV29-1 to TRBJ1-5, with a weak D call TRBD1 (6 bases). Here the CDR3 reads CSVAKAGEGNQPQHF. The CDR3 DNA reads TGCAGCGTTGCCAAAGCAGGGGAAGGGAATCAGCCCCAGCATTTT.